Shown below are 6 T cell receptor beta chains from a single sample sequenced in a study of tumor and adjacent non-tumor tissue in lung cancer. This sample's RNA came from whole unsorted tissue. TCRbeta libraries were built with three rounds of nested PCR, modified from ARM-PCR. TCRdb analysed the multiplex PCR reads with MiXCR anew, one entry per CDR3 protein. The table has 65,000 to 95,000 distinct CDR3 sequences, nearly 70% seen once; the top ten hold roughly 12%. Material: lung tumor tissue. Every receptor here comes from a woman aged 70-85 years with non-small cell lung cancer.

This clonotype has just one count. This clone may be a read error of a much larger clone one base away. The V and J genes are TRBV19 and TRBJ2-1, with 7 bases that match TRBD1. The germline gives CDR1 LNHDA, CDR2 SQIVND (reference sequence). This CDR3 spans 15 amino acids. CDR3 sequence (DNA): TGTGCCGGTAGTAGGGACAGATACTCCTACAATGAGCAGTTCTTC. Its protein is CAGSRDRYSYNEQFF.

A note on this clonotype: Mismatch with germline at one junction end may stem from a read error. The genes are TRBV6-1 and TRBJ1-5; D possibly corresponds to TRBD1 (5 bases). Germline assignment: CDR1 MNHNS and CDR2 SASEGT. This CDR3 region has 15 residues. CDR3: CASSDGGAMGRPQHF. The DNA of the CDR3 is TGTGCCAGCAGTGATGGAGGGGCCATGGGTCGGCCCCAGCATTTC.

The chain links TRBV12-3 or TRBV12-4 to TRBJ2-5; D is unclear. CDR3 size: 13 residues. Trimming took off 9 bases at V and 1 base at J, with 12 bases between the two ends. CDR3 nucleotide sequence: TGTGCCAGAAGTAGGAATTCCCAAGAGACCCAGTACTTC. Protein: CARSRNSQETQYF.

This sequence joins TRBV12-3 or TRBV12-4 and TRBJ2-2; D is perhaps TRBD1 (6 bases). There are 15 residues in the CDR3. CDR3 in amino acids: CTISLRQGRTGELFF. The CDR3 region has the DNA TGTACCATCAGTTTAAGGCAGGGGCGAACCGGGGAGCTGTTTTTT.

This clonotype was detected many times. In DNA, the CDR3 is TGTGCTGCCCGGCGTCCTAATGAAAAACTGTTTTTT. It yields the protein CAARRPNEKLFF. The V gene is TRBV12-3 or TRBV12-4, the J gene TRBJ1-4; the D is unclear. This CDR3 is built from 12 residues.

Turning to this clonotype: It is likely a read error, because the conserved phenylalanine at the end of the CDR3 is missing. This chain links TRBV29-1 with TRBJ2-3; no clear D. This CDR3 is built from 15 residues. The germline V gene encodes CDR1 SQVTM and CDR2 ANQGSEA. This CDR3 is CNVDWQMSHTDTQYL. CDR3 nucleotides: TGCAACGTTGATTGGCAGATGAGTCACACAGATACGCAGTATCTT.